Below, one TCR beta chain is given with its context. As yet, its antigen is unknown. The sample belongs to a study of cytomegalovirus exposure and HLA in healthy donors. The V gene lost 6 bases and the J gene lost 3 bases, with 12 bases spanning the gap. This CDR3 region has 14 residues. Germline V gives CDR1 WSHSY, CDR2 SAAADI. General observations from the study: A classifier reportedly called cytomegalovirus status with high sensitivity and specificity. A later analysis showed that HLA-associated TCR beta chains had undergone more clonal expansion than equally common others. Most of the CMV-associated TCR beta chains (in a later analysis) appeared to be HLA-restricted.

PCR involved 60 Vbeta and 13 Jbeta primers. The protocol was immunoSEQ multiplex PCR, while the TCRdb copy is restricted to in-frame clones and leaves out a portion. The profile shows roughly 100,000 clones, 65% to 85% of them singletons. The sequence was obtained from a man aged 45-65 years in good health and CMV-seropositive. Sequenced sample: PBMCs. J is TRBJ2-1 and V is TRBV10-2; D remains ambiguous. CDR3 residues: CASSQRPDYNEQFF. CDR3 coding DNA: TGCGCCAGCAGCCAGCGTCCGGACTACAATGAGCAGTTCTTC.